This TCR beta chain appears in the sequencing data of a study of T cell responses to AZD1222 COVID-19 vaccine. Findings and caveats of the study: Repertoires were sampled only after the peak T cell response. The study found vaccine-associated CD4 TCRs spanning spike, dominant at 160-218 and 743-854.

The protocol was immunoSEQ multiplex PCR, while the TCRdb copy is restricted to in-frame clones and leaves out a portion. The sample has 85,000 to 120,000 clones, more than 85% seen once. A remark on this clone: Its antigen is not known.

V gave up 1 base and J gave up 1 base, with 7 bases separating them. The CDR3 runs to 14 residues. Germline CDR1 is SGHVS and CDR2 is FQNEAQ. The TCR comes from an adult in good health. Sequencing used peripheral blood, obtained on day 0 of AZD1222 vaccination. The chain has TRBV7-8 and TRBJ1-1; D unclear. Here the CDR3 reads CASSLGKGNTEAFF. For the CDR3, the DNA is TGTGCCAGCAGCTTAGGGAAAGGGAACACTGAAGCTTTCTTT.